This entry lists 8 T cell receptor beta chains sequenced from one sample in a study of T cell changes during pregnancy in multiple sclerosis. Data came from immunoSEQ multiplex PCR; TCRdb stores just in-frame clones and leaves some out. Among around 62,000 clones listed, around 93% were seen once. The input for sequencing was CD4+ T cells from peripheral blood mononuclear cells, taken in the first trimester of pregnancy. The receptors originated from a female donor with multiple sclerosis, enrolled in a pregnancy study.

This chain joins TRBV10-3 and TRBJ1-1; 7 positions agree with TRBD1. J lost 1 base, V lost 6 bases, and 5 bases had no gene match. Germline V CDR1 and CDR2: ENHRY, SYGVKD. This CDR3 spans 14 amino acids. Written as DNA, the CDR3 is TGTGCCATCAGCGCGACAGGGAAGAACACTGAAGCTTTCTTT. Amino acids: CAISATGKNTEAFF.

This clone has only a few counts. J is TRBJ1-2 and V is TRBV6-5, with 7 nucleotides matching TRBD1. Germline trimming cut 2 bases from V and 8 bases from J; bases unmatched to any gene: 8. Germline CDR1 and CDR2: MNHEY and SVGAGI. There are 14 residues in the CDR3. The CDR3 nucleotides are TGTGCCAGCAGTTACCGACAGGGACGAAGAGGCTACACCTTC. This sequence encodes CASSYRQGRRGYTF.

The V gene is TRBV25-1, the J gene TRBJ1-5; D is possibly TRBD1 (6 bases). The V gene lost 1 base and the J gene lost 6 bases, with 13 bases spanning the gap. Per the germline V gene, CDR1 is MGHDK and CDR2 is SYGVNS. The CDR3 totals 15 residues. The CDR3 coding sequence is TGTGCCAGCAGTGAATCGGCAGGGGCACTTCAGCCCCAGCATTTT. As protein: CASSESAGALQPQHF.

This chain uses TRBV18 with TRBJ1-2; possibly TRBD1 for D (6 bases). V gave up 6 bases and J gave up 4 bases, with 12 bases separating them. This CDR3 spans 13 amino acids. Germline CDR1 and CDR2: KGHSH and LQKENI. The CDR3: CASSPQGTYGYTF. CDR3 nucleotide sequence: TGTGCCAGCTCGCCCCAGGGGACCTATGGCTACACCTTC.

The chain employs TRBV7-2 and TRBJ1-2; D is unclear. Germline V gene data show CDR1 as SGHTA and CDR2 as FQGNSA. Trimming stripped 0 bases from V and 4 bases from J, with 12 bases between. The CDR3 has 15 residues. CDR3 nucleotide sequence: TGTGCCAGCAGCTTAGCCCCGCGGATCACCTATGGCTACACCTTC. Translated: CASSLAPRITYGYTF.

This chain uses TRBV7-9 with TRBJ2-5; a possible D gene is TRBD2 (7 bases). The CDR3 has 16 amino acids. Germline V gives CDR1 SEHNR, CDR2 FQNEAQ (reference sequence). V lost 5 bases and J 5 bases, leaving 21 bases between the germline ends. CDR3 sequence: CASSLRGAGDWETQYF. DNA for the CDR3: TGTGCCAGCAGCCTTCGGGGGGCCGGGGATTGGGAGACCCAGTACTTC.

V is TRBV11-1 and J is TRBJ1-1, with D perhaps TRBD1 (5 bases). V lost 5 bases to trimming and J lost 5 bases, with 21 bases between them. This CDR3 region has 16 residues. The V gene's germline CDR1 is SGHAT and CDR2 FQDESV (reference sequence). CDR3 sequence: CASSLLSTVPRTEAFF. CDR3 DNA sequence: TGTGCCAGCAGCCTCCTCTCGACAGTCCCGAGGACTGAAGCTTTCTTT.

The V call is TRBV19, the J call TRBJ2-7; 9 nucleotides align to TRBD1. The CDR3 loop spans 14 amino acids. CDR1 is LNHDA and CDR2 is SQIVND in the germline V gene (reference sequence). Germline trimming cut 10 bases from V and 4 bases from J; bases unmatched to any gene: 11. The DNA for the CDR3 is TGTGCCACGAACTCCGGGACAGGGATGTACGAGCAGTACTTC. This gives the protein CATNSGTGMYEQYF. The whole variable domain, filled in from reference TRBV19 and TRBJ2-7, reads DGGITQSPKYLFRKEGQNVTLSCEQNLNHDAMYWYRQDPGQGLRLIYYSQIVNDFQKGDIAEGYSVSREKKESFPLTVTSAQKNPTAFYLCATNSGTGMYEQYFGPGTRLTVT.